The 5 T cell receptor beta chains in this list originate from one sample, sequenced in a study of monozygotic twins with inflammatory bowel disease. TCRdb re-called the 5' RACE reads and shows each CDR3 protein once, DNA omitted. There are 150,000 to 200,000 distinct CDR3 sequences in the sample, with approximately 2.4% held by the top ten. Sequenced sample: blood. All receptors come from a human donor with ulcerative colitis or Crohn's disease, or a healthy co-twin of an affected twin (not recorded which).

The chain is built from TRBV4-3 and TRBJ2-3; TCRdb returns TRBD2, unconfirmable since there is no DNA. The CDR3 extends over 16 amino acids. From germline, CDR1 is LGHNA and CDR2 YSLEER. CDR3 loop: CASSRETSGVTDTQYF.

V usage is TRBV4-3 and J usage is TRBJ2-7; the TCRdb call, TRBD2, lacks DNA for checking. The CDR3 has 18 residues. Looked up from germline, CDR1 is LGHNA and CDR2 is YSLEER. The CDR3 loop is CASSQEKGLAGGPYEQYF.

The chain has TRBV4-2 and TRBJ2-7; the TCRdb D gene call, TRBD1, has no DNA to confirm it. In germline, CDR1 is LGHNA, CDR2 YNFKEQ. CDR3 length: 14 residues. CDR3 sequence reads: CASSLVRGTYEQYF.

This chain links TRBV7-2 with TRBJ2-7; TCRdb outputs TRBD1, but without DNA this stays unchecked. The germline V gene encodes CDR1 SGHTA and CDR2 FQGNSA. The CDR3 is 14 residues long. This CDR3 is CASSLIGTTYEQYF.

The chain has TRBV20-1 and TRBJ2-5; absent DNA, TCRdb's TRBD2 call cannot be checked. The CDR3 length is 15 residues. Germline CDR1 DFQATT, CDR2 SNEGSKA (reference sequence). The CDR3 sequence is CSAPRGLAGSGTQYF.